This entry features one TCR beta chain sequence. Only in-frame clones appear in the TCRdb table, and some are missing; sequencing was by immunoSEQ multiplex PCR. Of 10,000 or so clones listed, around 78% are singletons. The sample originates from a study of sequential checkpoint blockade in melanoma. Treatment of the sample: randomized to nivolumab then ipilimumab (arm A) or the reverse (arm B). The length of the CDR3 is 16 residues. Germline CDR1 and CDR2: SGHRS and YFSETQ. V shed 3 bases and J 5 bases; nucleotides not matched to a gene: 9. The TCR sequence derives from a human donor with melanoma. The sequencing used CD8+ T cells sorted from blood (inferred from file names), collected from a patient given nivolumab and ipilimumab in sequence. V is TRBV5-1 and J is TRBJ2-1; TRBD1 agrees at 9 bases. CDR3 amino acids: CASSSRRDRADNEQFF. The DNA of the CDR3 is TGCGCCAGCAGCTCCCGACGGGACAGGGCTGACAATGAGCAGTTCTTC.